Following are 12 T cell receptor beta chains from one sample sequenced in a study of CD8 T cells in ankylosing spondylitis. TCRdb re-called the 5' RACE reads through MiXCR, storing one row per CDR3 protein. Among fewer than 400,000 distinct CDR3 sequences, roughly 14% were seen once, and the ten largest hold 0.85% to 1.4%. The sample consisted of blood, either unsorted or a sorted T cell fraction (not recorded which). These receptor sequences come from a male donor with ankylosing spondylitis or in good health (not recorded which).

V gene TRBV3-1 combines with J gene TRBJ2-1, with unresolved D. Germline-derived CDR1 and CDR2 are LGHDT and YNNKEL (reference sequence). V shed 0 bases and J shed 4 bases, with 7 bases lying between them. This CDR3 comprises 14 residues. The CDR3 protein is CASSQDDTYNEQFF. For the CDR3, the DNA is TGTGCCAGCAGCCAAGATGACACTTACAATGAGCAGTTCTTC.

This clonotype was picked up a small number of times. The V and J genes are TRBV7-2 and TRBJ2-3; D gene unclear. CDR1 and CDR2 from the germline V gene are SGHTA and FQGNSA. V was trimmed by 2 bases and J by 4 bases, leaving 13 bases between them. This CDR3 is built from 15 residues. CDR3 protein: CASSLRAQRPDTQYF. The DNA of the CDR3 is TGTGCCAGCAGCTTAAGGGCACAGCGTCCAGATACGCAGTATTTT.

This clonotype was counted between two and nine times. V gene TRBV7-9 combines with J gene TRBJ1-1; TRBD1 aligns across 10 bases. V shed 5 bases and J 3 bases; nucleotides not matched to a gene: 9. The CDR3 length is 16 residues. Germline CDR1 SEHNR, CDR2 FQNEAQ (reference sequence). This CDR3 is CASSPGQGVGDTEAFF. Here the CDR3 DNA reads TGTGCCAGCAGCCCTGGACAGGGGGTGGGGGACACTGAAGCTTTCTTT.

This clonotype came up a few times. The chain has TRBV5-1 and TRBJ2-3, with 8 bases matching TRBD1. Germline V gene sequence: CDR1 SGHRS, CDR2 YFSETQ. This CDR3 is 14 amino acids long. J gave up 6 bases and V 4 bases, and 7 bases lay outside the gene matches. CDR3 nucleotide sequence: TGCGCCAGCAGCCCCCAGGGGGCGATTGATACGCAGTATTTT. This gives the protein CASSPQGAIDTQYF.

This clonotype was seen only a few times. J is TRBJ2-5 and V is TRBV10-2; no clear D. This CDR3 comprises 11 residues. Germline CDR1 WSHSY, CDR2 SAAADI. V was clipped by 2 bases and J by 9 bases, with 7 bases between them. For the CDR3, the DNA is TGCGCCAGCAGTGAGAAAATTGCCCAGTACTTC. Translated: CASSEKIAQYF.

Many counts were recorded for this clonotype. This CDR3 is CASSESGRETQYF. The CDR3 nucleotides read TGCGCCAGCAGTGAGTCCGGGCGAGAGACCCAGTACTTC. This chain joins TRBV10-1 and TRBJ2-5; D is uncertain. Trimming pared 0 bases from V and 4 bases from J, leaving 6 bases between. Germline V lookup: CDR1 WNHNN, CDR2 SYGVQD (reference sequence). The CDR3 has 13 residues.

The V gene is TRBV4-1, the J gene TRBJ2-1; no clear D. V was cut by 1 base and J by 3 bases, with 4 bases left in between. The CDR3 is 13 amino acids. The germline gives CDR1 MGHRA, CDR2 YSYEKL. The CDR3 reads CASSQGYYNEQFF. In nucleotides, the CDR3 is TGCGCCAGCAGCCAAGGTTACTACAATGAGCAGTTCTTC.

This sequence joins TRBV5-5 and TRBJ2-3, with D perhaps given as TRBD1 or TRBD2 (6 bases each). V lost 4 bases and J 2 bases, leaving 14 bases between the germline ends. The CDR3 is 15 residues long. Per the germline V gene, CDR1 is SGHKS and CDR2 is YYEKEE (reference sequence). CDR3 sequence: CASSPGGRPTDTQYF. The CDR3 nucleotides are TGTGCCAGCAGCCCCGGGGGCAGGCCCACAGATACGCAGTATTTT. Together with reference TRBV5-5 and TRBJ2-3, the CDR3 gives the full variable domain: DAGVTQSPTHLIKTRGQQVTLRCSPISGHKSVSWYQQVLGQGPQFIFQYYEKEERGRGNFPDRFSARQFPNYSSELNVNALLLGDSALYLCASSPGGRPTDTQYFGPGTRLTVL.

Only a few counts were recorded for this clonotype. This chain uses TRBV7-2 with TRBJ2-3, with 7 bases matching TRBD2. Germline CDR1 reads SGHTA; CDR2 reads FQGNSA. The junction had 5 bases not matched to a gene; V was cut back by 5 bases and J by 0 bases. The CDR3 has 15 amino acids. The CDR3 protein is CASSPLAASTDTQYF. Written as DNA, the CDR3 is TGTGCCAGCAGCCCTCTAGCGGCAAGCACAGATACGCAGTATTTT.

In its sample, this clonotype was seen a few times. This chain joins TRBV29-1 and TRBJ2-2; 11 bases are a match to TRBD1. This CDR3 is 17 amino acids long. The ends lost 4 bases at V and 1 base at J; junction bases unmatched: 8. Germline V gene sequence: CDR1 SQVTM, CDR2 ANQGSEA. CDR3 bases: TGCAGCGTTGGGCGCCCTGGGACAGGGGGGAACACCGGGGAGCTGTTTTTT. It encodes CSVGRPGTGGNTGELFF.

This clonotype was counted between two and nine times. J is TRBJ1-1 and V is TRBV2; 7 nucleotides line up with TRBD1. The V gene's germline CDR1 is SNHLY and CDR2 FYNNEI. The CDR3 length is 14 residues. V dropped 9 bases and J dropped 3; count of bases not matched to a gene: 10. This CDR3 reads CASGQEGGDTEAFF. DNA of the CDR3: TGTGCCAGTGGACAGGAAGGGGGTGACACTGAAGCTTTCTTT.

This clonotype was observed a few times. The chain is built from TRBV5-1 and TRBJ1-1, with D perhaps matching TRBD1 (6 bases). Germline V gene data show CDR1 as SGHRS and CDR2 as YFSETQ. The CDR3 contains 17 residues. Trimming stripped 0 bases from V and 2 bases from J, with 17 bases between. CDR3 protein: CASSLGGLGGFNTEAFF. CDR3 in DNA: TGCGCCAGCAGCTTGGGGGGTCTAGGGGGTTTTAACACTGAAGCTTTCTTT.